This TCR beta chain was profiled in a study of OX40 agonist ivuxolimab in advanced cancers. Regarding the study as a whole: At 0.1 to 3.0 mg/kg and by week 6, clonal expansion occurred in CD4+ and CD8+ blood T cells. Relative to CD4+ cells, CD8+ T cells on average had more expanded clones.

The method was immunoSEQ multiplex PCR; TCRdb's version includes in-frame clones alone and lacks a portion of them. The sample lists around 80,000 clones, around nine tenths occurring once. In the case of this clone: The antigen remains undetermined.

This CDR3 spans 17 amino acids. Germline V CDR1 and CDR2: SGHAT, FQDESV (reference sequence). Trimming cost V 3 bases and J 2 bases; bases outside gene matches: 9. A history of autoimmune disease or systemic immunosuppression excluded patients. Peripheral blood came from all dose cohorts at three timepoints. The clonotype originates from an adult with an advanced solid tumor such as melanoma, head and neck, liver or kidney cancer. The V call is TRBV11-1, the J call TRBJ2-3; 9 bases agree with TRBD1. Here the sequenced sample was CD4+ or CD8+ T cells sorted from blood, taken in a trial of the OX40 agonist ivuxolimab. CDR3 sequence reads: CASSFLTTGGATDTQYF. The CDR3 coding sequence is TGTGCCAGCAGCTTTTTAACGACAGGGGGTGCCACAGATACGCAGTATTTT.